The 17 T cell receptor beta chains reported below all come from one sample, sequenced in a study of blood T cell repertoires in COVID-19. Using immunoSEQ multiplex PCR, the repertoire was profiled, and TCRdb retains in-frame clones only, with some absent. The sample holds fewer than 500,000 clones, approximately 90% seen once. Sequencing input: peripheral blood. The receptor source for this set is a woman aged 25 to 45 with acute or convalescent COVID-19.

The CDR3 region has the DNA TGTGCCAGTTTCCCGGGACAAAGCAATCAGCCCCAGCATTTT. This sequence encodes CASFPGQSNQPQHF. This chain uses TRBV28 with TRBJ1-5, with D possibly TRBD1 on 6 matching bases. Trimming stripped 9 bases from V and 1 base from J, with 13 bases between. Germline V CDR1 and CDR2: MDHEN, SYDVKM. CDR3 length: 14 residues.

V and J are TRBV4-1 and TRBJ2-1, with TRBD2 identical over 9 bases. This CDR3 is built from 16 residues. V was pared by 4 bases and J by 7 bases, with 11 bases of the junction left unmatched. In germline, CDR1 is MGHRA, CDR2 YSYEKL. The CDR3 DNA follows: TGCGCCAGCAGCCCCGTTCGGGCGGGGGGGCCGAATGAGCAGTTCTTC. This codes for CASSPVRAGGPNEQFF.

The chain employs TRBV3-1 (or the pseudogene TRBV3-2) and TRBJ1-3; D may be TRBD1 (5 bases). The V gene's germline CDR1 is LGHDT and CDR2 YNNKEL (reference sequence). There are 15 residues in the CDR3. V was shortened by 4 bases and J by 4 bases, with 14 bases between the two germline ends. CDR3 DNA sequence: TGTGCCAGCAGCCCCACAGGATATAGGGGAAACACCATATATTTT. This codes for CASSPTGYRGNTIYF.

This rearrangement joins TRBV30 to TRBJ2-7; D remains unclear. Trimming pared 0 bases from V and 4 bases from J, leaving 10 bases between. The V gene's germline CDR1 is GTSNPN and CDR2 SVGIG (reference sequence). This CDR3 region has 13 residues. As DNA, the CDR3 is TGTGCCTGGAGTGTAATGGTTCGGTACGAGCAGTACTTC. It codes for CAWSVMVRYEQYF. The entire variable domain, with the rest obtained from reference TRBV30 and TRBJ2-7, is as follows: SQTIHQWPATLVQPVGSPLSLECTVEGTSNPNLYWYRQAAGRGLQLLFYSVGIGQISSEVPQNLSASRPQDRQFILSSKKLLLSDSGFYLCAWSVMVRYEQYFGPGTRLTVT.

The V and J genes are TRBV3-1 (or the pseudogene TRBV3-2) and TRBJ2-6, with 10 nucleotides matching TRBD1. The CDR3 totals 17 residues. J was trimmed by 0 bases and V by 4 bases; bases with no gene match: 3. Germline CDR1 and CDR2: LGHDT and YNNKEL (reference sequence). This CDR3 is CASSPRDRGSGANVLTF. DNA of the CDR3: TGTGCCAGCAGCCCTCGGGACAGGGGCTCTGGGGCCAACGTCCTGACTTTC.

This clone was seen once. The V call is TRBV5-1, the J call TRBJ2-5, with a tentative D call TRBD1 (5 bases). Germline V gene data show CDR1 as SGHRS and CDR2 as YFSETQ. V was pared by 0 bases and J by 5 bases, with 17 bases between. This CDR3 region has 16 residues. The DNA for the CDR3 is TGCGCCAGCAGCTTGGCTTTAGCAGGGTTTATCGAGACCCAGTACTTC. As protein: CASSLALAGFIETQYF.

The count of this clone is one. V and J are TRBV11-1 and TRBJ2-1; possibly TRBD1 for D (5 bases). The CDR3 length is 12 residues. V was clipped by 1 base and J by 15 bases, with 13 bases between them. Looked up from germline, CDR1 is SGHAT and CDR2 is FQDESV (reference sequence). CDR3 sequence: CASSLDDSLRFF. In nucleotides, the CDR3 is TGTGCCAGCAGCTTAGATGACAGCCTAAGGTTCTTC.

This clone is a singleton in its sample. This chain links TRBV29-1 with TRBJ2-7, with D perhaps matching TRBD1 (6 bases). This CDR3 contains 14 residues. Trimming left V 1 base short and J 2 bases short, with 12 bases between. The germline V gene encodes CDR1 SQVTM and CDR2 ANQGSEA. The chain's CDR3 is CSVEVAGATYEQYF. In DNA form, the CDR3 reads TGCAGCGTTGAAGTGGCAGGGGCTACCTACGAGCAGTACTTC.

J is TRBJ2-5 and V is TRBV7-6; tentative D call: TRBD1 (6 bases). The CDR3 is 17 amino acids. Germline-derived CDR1 and CDR2 are SGHVS and FNYEAQ. V was pared by 4 bases and J by 1 base, with 19 bases between. The CDR3 loop is CASSSRGSGLLQETQYF. Here the CDR3 DNA reads TGTGCCAGCAGCTCCAGGGGTTCTGGACTGCTCCAAGAGACCCAGTACTTC.

V gene TRBV21-1 combines with J gene TRBJ1-2; the DNA was not used to check the table's D call, TRBD1. TRBV21-1 is reported as a pseudogene. The CDR3 loop spans 17 amino acids. The CDR3 loop is CASSKGVEWGRSYGYTF. The CDR3 coding sequence is TGTGCCAGCAGCAAAGGAGTTGAGTGGGGCCGGAGCTATGGCTACACCTTC.

The rearrangement joins TRBV5-8 to TRBJ1-2; tentative D call: TRBD1 (6 bases). CDR1 is SGHTS and CDR2 is YDEGEE in the germline V gene. Trimming pared 7 bases from V and 8 bases from J, leaving 15 bases between. CDR3 size: 12 residues. CDR3 protein: CASATYRDGYTF. CDR3 bases: TGTGCCAGCGCGACGTACAGGGACGGCTACACCTTC.

The chain recombines TRBV4-1 with TRBJ2-1, with D possibly TRBD2 on 5 matching bases. There are 14 residues in the CDR3. V lost 2 bases and J lost 5, with 10 bases in between. Germline V gene lookup returns CDR1 MGHRA and CDR2 YSYEKL. The CDR3 is CASSQPGLDNEQFF. DNA of the CDR3: TGCGCCAGCAGCCAACCCGGACTGGACAATGAGCAGTTCTTC.

The gene calls are TRBV9 and TRBJ2-2; D is undetermined. This CDR3 is 15 amino acids long. Germline loops: CDR1 SGDLS, CDR2 YYNGEE. The germline V and J ends were trimmed by 0 bases and 5 bases, with 11 bases remaining between them. CDR3 region: CASSVGVLGTGELFF. CDR3 sequence (DNA): TGTGCCAGCAGCGTAGGGGTGCTCGGGACCGGGGAGCTGTTTTTT. The full variable domain, its missing parts supplied by reference TRBV9 and TRBJ2-2, is DSGVTQTPKHLITATGQRVTLRCSPRSGDLSVYWYQQSLDQGLQFLIQYYNGEERAKGNILERFSAQQFPDLHSELNLSSLELGDSALYFCASSVGVLGTGELFFGEGSRLTVL.

The chain carries TRBV24-1 and TRBJ1-2, with D tentatively TRBD1 (6 bases). CDR1 and CDR2 from the germline V gene are KGHDR and SFDVKD. This CDR3 region has 14 residues. The V and J ends lost 2 bases and 8 bases respectively, with 14 bases between them. In DNA, the CDR3 is TGTGCCACCAGTGATTCCACAGGGCGGCGAGGCTACACCTTC. This sequence encodes CATSDSTGRRGYTF.

This clone was observed a single time. The J gene is TRBJ2-5, the V gene TRBV5-1; the D gene is possibly TRBD1 (5 bases). Germline CDR1 SGHRS, CDR2 YFSETQ. Trimming took off 4 bases at V and 5 bases at J, with 15 bases between the two ends. The CDR3 length is 14 residues. DNA of the CDR3: TGCGCCAGCAGCGCCCGACAGAGGCTTGAGACCCAGTACTTC. The encoded protein is CASSARQRLETQYF.

The chain employs TRBV5-6 and TRBJ2-5; 7 positions match TRBD2. The CDR3 contains 15 residues. Germline V CDR1 and CDR2: SGHDT, YYEEEE. V shed 3 bases, J shed 4 bases, and the junction held 9 bases outside the gene matches. CDR3 amino acids: CASSWGGRAGETQYF. The CDR3, as DNA: TGTGCCAGCAGCTGGGGGGGGAGGGCCGGAGAGACCCAGTACTTC.

A note on this clone: Other DNA sequences in this specimen translate into the identical CDR3. The J gene is TRBJ2-5, the V gene TRBV5-5, with 7 bases matching TRBD2. The germline V gene encodes CDR1 SGHKS and CDR2 YYEKEE (reference sequence). Losses at the gene ends were 0 bases for V and 5 bases for J; bases not matched to a gene: 7. The CDR3 covers 15 residues. CDR3 sequence: CASSLGPGRGETQYF. CDR3 sequence (DNA): TGTGCCAGCAGCTTGGGTCCAGGGCGGGGGGAGACCCAGTACTTC.